Listed here are 27 T cell receptor beta chains from one sample, sequenced in a study of blood T cell repertoires in COVID-19 (dated by TCRdb to 2018 to 2021). Library construction relied on the immunoSEQ multiplex PCR assay. The table comes from immuneACCESS by way of TCRdb, which keeps in-frame sequences with V and J called. Part of the clones is missing from these tables; in studies checked, under half for an unresolved V gene and the rest for unknown reasons. The sample has 180,000 or so clones on record, 80% of them singletons. The ten largest clones take up roughly an eighth of the sample. Sequencing was done on a sample of PBMCs or T cells enriched from blood (not recorded which). The source of these receptors is a man aged 55 to 69 who had been exposed to COVID-19.

V and J are TRBV10-1 and TRBJ2-3; possibly TRBD1 for D (6 bases). The length of the CDR3 is 13 residues. Germline V gene lookup returns CDR1 WNHNN and CDR2 SYGVQD (reference sequence). V gave up 4 bases and J gave up 4 bases, with 9 bases separating them. The CDR3 here is CASSAGTSDTQYF. Here the CDR3 DNA reads TGCGCCAGCAGTGCCGGGACATCAGATACGCAGTATTTT.

Worth noting for this clone: At the DNA level, this CDR3 is encoded by other sequences in the same sample as well. This sequence joins TRBV5-1 and TRBJ1-2; perhaps TRBD1 as D (6 bases). The V end was cut by 0 bases, the J end by 7 bases, with 13 bases between. The germline V gene encodes CDR1 SGHRS and CDR2 YFSETQ. There are 14 residues in the CDR3. CDR3 sequence: CASSLGQGLGGYTF. Written as DNA, the CDR3 is TGCGCCAGCAGCTTGGGGCAGGGGCTCGGTGGCTACACCTTC.

V gene TRBV29-1 combines with J gene TRBJ2-6; a weak D match, TRBD1 (5 bases). V lost 3 bases to trimming and J lost 2 bases, with 8 bases between them. The CDR3 has 14 residues. In germline, CDR1 is SQVTM, CDR2 ANQGSEA. CDR3: CSVDLGAGANVLTF. CDR3 nucleotides: TGCAGCGTTGATTTAGGGGCTGGGGCCAACGTCCTGACTTTC.

The chain uses TRBV10-3 and TRBJ2-3, with 9 bases identical to TRBD2. Per germline, CDR1 ENHRY and CDR2 SYGVKD. J was trimmed by 1 base and V by 8 bases; bases with no gene match: 4. This CDR3 spans 14 amino acids. CDR3 residues: CAIQKREGTDTQYF. The CDR3 nucleotides are TGTGCCATCCAAAAGCGGGAGGGCACAGATACGCAGTATTTT.

V gene TRBV27 combines with J gene TRBJ2-7, with D possibly matching TRBD1 (6 bases). This CDR3 contains 13 residues. Germline assignment: CDR1 MNHEY and CDR2 SMNVEV (reference sequence). V was shortened by 5 bases and J by 3 bases, with 11 bases between the two germline ends. The CDR3, as DNA: TGTGCCAGCAGTCTGACAGGAGGCTACGAGCAGTACTTC. It is translated as CASSLTGGYEQYF.

The chain links TRBV7-3 to TRBJ2-1; 9 bases align to TRBD1. From germline, CDR1 is SGHTA and CDR2 FQGTGA. The junction had 5 bases not matched to a gene; V was cut back by 2 bases and J by 6 bases. The CDR3 consists of 15 residues. CDR3 nucleotides: TGTGCCAGCAGCTTATTGGGGACAGGGCCCAATGAGCAGTTCTTC. Its protein product is CASSLLGTGPNEQFF.

The chain couples TRBV5-1 to TRBJ2-1; TRBD1 matches 7 bases. Per germline, CDR1 SGHRS and CDR2 YFSETQ. The trim removed 0 bases at V and 1 base at J, leaving 4 bases unmatched. The CDR3 runs to 16 residues. The CDR3 is CASSLASGGSYNEQFF. The CDR3, as DNA: TGCGCCAGCAGCTTGGCTTCAGGGGGATCCTACAATGAGCAGTTCTTC.

V usage is TRBV5-1 and J usage is TRBJ2-7, with 7 positions matching TRBD1. Germline values: CDR1 SGHRS, CDR2 YFSETQ. This CDR3 is 16 amino acids long. The trim removed 3 bases at V and 4 bases at J, leaving 13 bases unmatched. The CDR3 loop reads CASSWPQGVSEYEQYF. CDR3 DNA: TGCGCCAGCAGCTGGCCGCAGGGGGTGAGCGAGTACGAGCAGTACTTC.

The J gene is TRBJ1-5, the V gene TRBV27, with D perhaps TRBD1 (6 bases). This CDR3 region has 15 residues. The V end lost 4 bases, the J end lost 0 bases, and 10 bases lay between the germline ends. Germline CDR1 and CDR2: MNHEY and SMNVEV (reference sequence). The CDR3 spells CASSSDSLSNQPQHF. DNA for the CDR3: TGTGCCAGCAGTTCGGACAGCCTTAGCAATCAGCCCCAGCATTTT.

In its sample, this clone was seen a few times. This sequence joins TRBV5-1 and TRBJ2-1; D is perhaps TRBD2 (6 bases). Germline loops: CDR1 SGHRS, CDR2 YFSETQ. This CDR3 spans 16 amino acids. V was shortened by 0 bases and J by 1 base, with 11 bases between the two germline ends. CDR3 bases: TGCGCCAGCAGCTTGGCACCCGGGAGTTCCTACAATGAGCAGTTCTTC. The encoded protein is CASSLAPGSSYNEQFF.

The V call is TRBV5-1, the J call TRBJ2-7, with 10 bases aligning to TRBD1. The CDR3 contains 20 residues. The V and J ends lost 4 bases and 6 bases, in that order; junction bases with no gene match: 25. The germline V gene encodes CDR1 SGHRS and CDR2 YFSETQ. CDR3 DNA sequence: TGCGCCAGCAGCAACCCCCCGACAGGGGGCTCTCCACACATCCGGGTCGAGCAGTACTTC. It is translated as CASSNPPTGGSPHIRVEQYF.

This clone was detected only a few times. The J gene is TRBJ1-1, the V gene TRBV19; D may be TRBD1 (5 bases). The V gene lost 1 base and the J gene lost 4 bases, with 10 bases spanning the gap. The CDR3 loop spans 14 amino acids. Germline CDR1 reads LNHDA; CDR2 reads SQIVND (reference sequence). CDR3 in DNA: TGTGCCAGTAGTATAGTAGGGGTTGGCACTGAAGCTTTCTTT. It yields the protein CASSIVGVGTEAFF. Full variable domain (rest looked up from reference TRBV19 and TRBJ1-1): DGGITQSPKYLFRKEGQNVTLSCEQNLNHDAMYWYRQDPGQGLRLIYYSQIVNDFQKGDIAEGYSVSREKKESFPLTVTSAQKNPTAFYLCASSIVGVGTEAFFGQGTRLTVV.

This clone was recorded a few times. V is TRBV9 and J is TRBJ2-6; possible D gene TRBD2, 6 bases. Germline CDR1 and CDR2: SGDLS and YYNGEE. The CDR3 has 17 residues. The V end lost 4 bases, the J end lost 2 bases, and 16 bases lay between the germline ends. The chain's CDR3 is CASSYLTSQTGANVLTF. In nucleotides, the CDR3 is TGTGCCAGCAGCTATTTGACTAGTCAAACTGGGGCCAACGTCCTGACTTTC.

The V gene is TRBV5-6, the J gene TRBJ2-5; TRBD1 matches at 10 bases. The CDR3 is 15 amino acids. Germline values: CDR1 SGHDT, CDR2 YYEEEE. After removal of 4 bases from V and 4 bases from J, the junction contained 7 bases not matched to a gene. CDR3 in amino acids: CASSKPGTGVETQYF. CDR3 bases: TGTGCCAGCAGCAAACCCGGGACAGGGGTAGAGACCCAGTACTTC.

This chain connects TRBV19 to TRBJ2-3, with 8 bases that match TRBD1. Trimming took 6 bases from V and 1 from J; bases not matched to a gene: 9. The CDR3 loop spans 16 amino acids. The germline V gene encodes CDR1 LNHDA and CDR2 SQIVND (reference sequence). CDR3 DNA: TGTGCCAGTAGCACTAGGACAGGGAAGGGCACAGATACGCAGTATTTT. This encodes CASSTRTGKGTDTQYF.

The V call is TRBV6-5, the J call TRBJ2-1, with 10 bases matching TRBD2. The CDR3 has 15 residues. V trimming: 6 bases; J trimming: 7 bases; junction bases outside the gene matches: 9. Per germline, CDR1 MNHEY and CDR2 SVGAGI. CDR3 in amino acids: CASRVTGTSENEQFF. CDR3 DNA: TGTGCCAGCAGAGTCACCGGGACTAGCGAGAATGAGCAGTTCTTC.

The chain couples TRBV5-4 to TRBJ1-4, with D possibly TRBD1 on 6 matching bases. Trimming stripped 0 bases from V and 7 bases from J, with 10 bases between. Germline V gives CDR1 SGHNT, CDR2 YYREEE (reference sequence). The CDR3 has 14 residues. The CDR3 is CASSLEPGAEKLFF. The DNA of the CDR3 is TGTGCCAGCAGCTTGGAGCCAGGGGCTGAAAAACTGTTTTTT. The full variable domain, in which reference TRBV5-4 and TRBJ1-4 provide the parts outside the CDR3, is ETGVTQSPTHLIKTRGQQVTLRCSSQSGHNTVSWYQQALGQGPQFIFQYYREEENGRGNFPPRFSGLQFPNYSSELNVNALELDDSALYLCASSLEPGAEKLFFGSGTQLSVL.

Only a few counts were recorded for this clone. This chain uses TRBV19 with TRBJ1-6; unclear D gene. The V and J ends lost 6 bases and 5 bases respectively, with 8 bases between them. The CDR3 has 13 amino acids. Per the germline V gene, CDR1 is LNHDA and CDR2 is SQIVND (reference sequence). CDR3 DNA: TGTGCCAGTAGCCATCAGAATAATTCACCCCTCCACTTT. Translating it yields CASSHQNNSPLHF.

This chain uses TRBV3-1 (or the pseudogene TRBV3-2) with TRBJ2-7; D is uncertain. The CDR3 sequence is 14 residues long. V was pared by 2 bases and J by 4 bases, with 12 bases between. Germline-derived CDR1 and CDR2 are LGHDT and YNNKEL (reference sequence). The CDR3 nucleotides read TGTGCCAGCAGCCAAAAGCTTATTAAGTACGAGCAGTACTTC. Residues: CASSQKLIKYEQYF.

V gene TRBV4-1 combines with J gene TRBJ1-5; 9 nucleotides align to TRBD1. V shed 0 bases and J 2 bases; nucleotides not matched to a gene: 11. From germline, CDR1 is MGHRA and CDR2 YSYEKL. The length of the CDR3 is 19 residues. Written as DNA, the CDR3 is TGCGCCAGCAGCCAAGATCACCTGGGACAGGGATATGGCAATCAGCCCCAGCATTTT. It translates to CASSQDHLGQGYGNQPQHF.

The chain uses TRBV24-1 and TRBJ2-3; 11 positions agree with TRBD1. The CDR3 is 16 residues long. Trimming cost V 3 bases and J 8 bases; bases outside gene matches: 9. The V gene's germline CDR1 is KGHDR and CDR2 SFDVKD. This CDR3 reads CATSDHRDRGKGTQYF. CDR3 DNA sequence: TGTGCCACCAGTGATCACCGGGACAGGGGGAAGGGTACGCAGTATTTT.

The gene calls are TRBV27 and TRBJ1-5; D is perhaps TRBD1 (6 bases). CDR3 length: 14 residues. Per the germline V gene, CDR1 is MNHEY and CDR2 is SMNVEV (reference sequence). V was pared by 5 bases and J by 7 bases, with 15 bases between. In DNA form, the CDR3 reads TGTGCCAGCAGTAAGACAGGCGTAGGACAGCCCCAGCATTTT. This codes for CASSKTGVGQPQHF.

A few counts support this clone. The chain employs TRBV7-9 and TRBJ1-2; TRBD1 matches at 7 bases. The CDR3 runs 16 residues. Trimming at V came to 2 bases and at J to 2 bases, leaving 8 bases not matched to a gene. Germline loops: CDR1 SEHNR, CDR2 FQNEAQ (reference sequence). The CDR3 nucleotides read TGTGCCAGCAGCTTATACCGGGACAGAACAAACTATGGCTACACCTTC. It is translated as CASSLYRDRTNYGYTF.

The V call is TRBV5-1, the J call TRBJ2-1; 12 bases line up with TRBD2. The CDR3 totals 16 residues. J gave up 7 bases and V 2 bases, and 7 bases lay outside the gene matches. CDR1 SGHRS and CDR2 YFSETQ come from the germline V gene. The CDR3 DNA is TGCGCCAGCAGCTTATTGACTAGCGGGAGTTGGAATGAGCAGTTCTTC. This encodes CASSLLTSGSWNEQFF.

The chain couples TRBV3-1 (or the pseudogene TRBV3-2) to TRBJ1-1; perhaps TRBD1 as D (5 bases). Germline V gene lookup returns CDR1 LGHDT and CDR2 YNNKEL (reference sequence). V was pared by 4 bases and J by 0 bases, with 15 bases between. This CDR3 spans 16 amino acids. DNA of the CDR3: TGTGCCAGCAGCCTGCTGGGGGGGGGACTGAACACTGAAGCTTTCTTT. Amino acid sequence: CASSLLGGGLNTEAFF.

The chain has TRBV2 and TRBJ2-7, with 10 bases that match TRBD2. Trimming cost V 2 bases and J 7 bases; bases outside gene matches: 8. CDR1 and CDR2 (germline): SNHLY, FYNNEI. This CDR3 has 15 amino acids. In DNA, the CDR3 is TGTGCCAGCAGTGAAACAGCGGGAGGGCTGGGTGAGCAGTACTTC. Residues: CASSETAGGLGEQYF.

The chain uses TRBV29-1 and TRBJ2-2; 11 positions agree with TRBD2. V shed 6 bases and J 4 bases; nucleotides not matched to a gene: 7. CDR1 SQVTM and CDR2 ANQGSEA come from the germline V gene. The CDR3 consists of 15 residues. Written as DNA, the CDR3 is TGCAGCGTATCACTAGCGGGAGATGTCACCGGGGAGCTGTTTTTT. This codes for CSVSLAGDVTGELFF.